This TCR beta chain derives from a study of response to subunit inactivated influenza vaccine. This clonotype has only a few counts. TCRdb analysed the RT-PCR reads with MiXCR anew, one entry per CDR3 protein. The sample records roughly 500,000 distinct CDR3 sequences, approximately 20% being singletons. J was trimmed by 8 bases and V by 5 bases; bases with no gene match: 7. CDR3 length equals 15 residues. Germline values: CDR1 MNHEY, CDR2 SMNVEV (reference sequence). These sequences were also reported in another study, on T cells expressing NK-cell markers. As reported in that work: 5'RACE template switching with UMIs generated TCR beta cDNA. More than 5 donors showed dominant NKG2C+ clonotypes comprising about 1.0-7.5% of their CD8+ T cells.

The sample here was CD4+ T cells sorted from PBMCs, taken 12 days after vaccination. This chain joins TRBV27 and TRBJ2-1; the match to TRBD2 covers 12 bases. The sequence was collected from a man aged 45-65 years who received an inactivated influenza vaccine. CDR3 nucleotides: TGTGCCAGCAGTCTACGACTAGCGGGAGCCCATGAGCAGTTCTTC. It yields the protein CASSLRLAGAHEQFF.